One and the same sample provided the 8 T cell receptor beta chains below, sequenced in a study of shared clonotypes between healthy human individuals. Sequencing used immunoSEQ multiplex PCR; TCRdb keeps in-frame clones, though not all of them. The sample consists of almost 750,000 clones, roughly 72% of them appearing once. Specimen: memory CD4+ T cells sorted from blood. As for subset: CD45RA-negative fraction. The receptors come from a woman aged 25-40 years in good health.

This clone showed up just a few times. This CDR3 reads CSVGQGSTEAFF. The CDR3 bases are TGCAGCGTTGGACAGGGGAGCACTGAAGCTTTCTTT. The gene calls are TRBV29-1 and TRBJ1-1; 8 bases fit TRBD1. V lost 4 bases to trimming and J lost 4 bases; unmatched junction nucleotides: 2. The germline V gene has CDR1 SQVTM and CDR2 ANQGSEA. This CDR3 is built from 12 residues.

Regarding this clone: Distinct nucleotide sequences in the sample also encode this CDR3. The chain employs TRBV2 and TRBJ2-1; 9 nucleotides align to TRBD2. Germline-derived CDR1 and CDR2 are SNHLY and FYNNEI. CDR3 size: 15 residues. Trimming cost V 6 bases and J 1 base; bases outside gene matches: 4. This CDR3 reads CASSGSGSSYNEQFF. As DNA, the CDR3 is TGTGCCAGCAGCGGTAGCGGGAGTTCCTACAATGAGCAGTTCTTC.

This sequence joins TRBV11-3 and TRBJ2-2; 13 positions agree with TRBD2. From germline, CDR1 is SGHNT and CDR2 YENEEA. The trim removed 6 bases at V and 4 bases at J, leaving 5 bases unmatched. This CDR3 spans 16 amino acids. CDR3 sequence: CASRSRLAGGTGELFF. The DNA of the CDR3 is TGTGCCAGCAGAAGCCGACTAGCGGGAGGCACCGGGGAGCTGTTTTTT.

The V call is TRBV29-1, the J call TRBJ2-4, with D unclear. V was clipped by 2 bases and J by 6 bases, with 5 bases between them. The CDR3 spans 11 residues. Germline V CDR1 and CDR2: SQVTM, ANQGSEA. CDR3 amino acids: CSVEQTNIQYF. CDR3 coding DNA: TGCAGCGTTGAACAAACAAACATTCAGTACTTC.

The chain joins TRBV7-9 to TRBJ2-7, with D unclear. Germline V lookup: CDR1 SEHNR, CDR2 FQNEAQ (reference sequence). This CDR3 has 12 amino acids. With 1 base removed from V and 6 bases from J, the gap between germline ends came to 7 bases. This CDR3 reads CASSLDSGEQYF. The CDR3 nucleotides are TGTGCCAGCAGCTTAGATTCGGGCGAGCAGTACTTC.

In regard to this clone: At the DNA level, this CDR3 is encoded by other sequences in the same sample as well. This chain joins TRBV10-1 and TRBJ2-5; D may match TRBD1 or TRBD2 (6 bases each). There are 14 residues in the CDR3. Germline CDR1 reads WNHNN; CDR2 reads SYGVQD (reference sequence). V lost 0 bases to trimming and J lost 5 bases, with 10 bases between them. As DNA, the CDR3 is TGCGCCAGCAGTGAGTCGGGGGGCGGTGAGACCCAGTACTTC. This sequence encodes CASSESGGGETQYF.

The V gene is TRBV6-5, the J gene TRBJ2-1; 8 nucleotides agree with TRBD2. Germline CDR1 reads MNHEY; CDR2 reads SVGAGI. With V trimmed by 5 bases and J by 4 bases, 7 bases remained unmatched. The CDR3 is 15 residues long. Here the CDR3 DNA reads TGTGCCAGCAGTGCCGGGACTAGTTTATACAATGAGCAGTTCTTC. Protein: CASSAGTSLYNEQFF.

V gene TRBV28 combines with J gene TRBJ2-7; unclear D gene. Germline CDR1 and CDR2: MDHEN and SYDVKM. The CDR3 is 13 residues long. Deletions cut 5 bases from V and 2 bases from J, with 10 bases between. Here the CDR3 reads CASSTQPTYEQYF. The CDR3 coding sequence is TGTGCCAGCAGTACACAACCGACCTACGAGCAGTACTTC.